The entry that follows covers one T cell receptor (beta chain) sequence. The antigen remains undetermined. This record belongs to a study of blood T cells in healthy people across ages. Turning to the study itself: Capture by template switching was about one barcoded beta molecule per two T cells.

Regarding the study as a whole: It was not known whether donors were CMV positive (a possible confounder of expanded clonotype changes).

The V gene end was trimmed by 5 bases and the J gene end by 7 bases; junction bases not matched to a gene: 5. The CDR3 extends over 13 amino acids. The germline CDR1 and CDR2 sequences are MNHEY and SVGEGT. Alongside a J-beta primer mix, a sample-barcoded 5' primer served in a second PCR lasting 7 to 11 cycles. Using its own MiXCR run on the 5' RACE reads, TCRdb lists one record per CDR3 protein. The sample contains 1.5 million to 2 million distinct CDR3 sequences, roughly 50% of which appear only once. This TCR was recovered from a woman aged 40-49 years in good health. Input material: blood. The chain links TRBV6-2 or TRBV6-3 to TRBJ1-2; 9 nucleotides align to TRBD1. CDR3 nucleotides: TGTGCCAGCAGTCAGGGACAGGGCACTGGCTACACCTTC. Translation: CASSQGQGTGYTF.